Shown below are 21 T cell receptor beta chains from a single sample sequenced in a study of T cells in Graves' hyperthyroidism and ophthalmopathy. RNA transcripts provided the source from which TCR beta CDR3 regions were amplified. A first-round RT-PCR of the TCR CDR3 used the HTBI primer set. TCRdb reanalysed the multiplex PCR reads using MiXCR and keeps one entry per CDR3 protein. The sample comprises roughly 520,000 distinct CDR3 sequences, less than 25% of which are singletons, and around 10% rests with the top ten. Sequencing was performed on blood. The receptors shown here come from a young woman with Graves' ophthalmopathy.

This clonotype was seen ten or more times. The V gene is TRBV12-3 or TRBV12-4, the J gene TRBJ1-1, with D hard to call. Trimming cost V 2 bases and J 5 bases, with 12 bases left between them. The CDR3 spans 14 residues. The CDR3: CASSLSQEVTEAFF. DNA for the CDR3: TGTGCCAGCAGTTTATCCCAGGAGGTAACTGAAGCTTTCTTT.

This clonotype was seen many times. J is TRBJ2-2 and V is TRBV7-9; possibly TRBD2 for D (5 bases). The germline V and J ends were trimmed by 2 bases and 5 bases, with 9 bases remaining between them. Germline V gene data show CDR1 as SEHNR and CDR2 as FQNEAQ (reference sequence). The CDR3 spans 14 residues. The CDR3 region is CASSLTLGTGELFF. The CDR3 nucleotides are TGTGCCAGCAGCTTAACACTAGGGACCGGGGAGCTGTTTTTT.

The chain uses TRBV20-1 and TRBJ1-1; a weak D match, TRBD1 (5 bases). V was trimmed by 0 bases and J by 8 bases, leaving 13 bases between them. This CDR3 spans 13 amino acids. The germline gives CDR1 DFQATT, CDR2 SNEGSKA (reference sequence). In nucleotides, the CDR3 is TGCAGTGCTAGAGATCGGAGGGCAGGGGAAGCTTTCTTT. Protein: CSARDRRAGEAFF.

This clonotype was found many times. The rearrangement uses TRBV7-2 and TRBJ1-1; D is undetermined. Germline CDR1 SGHTA, CDR2 FQGNSA. The V and J ends lost 5 bases and 1 base respectively, with 11 bases between them. This CDR3 contains 14 residues. The CDR3 DNA is TGTGCCAGCAGCCCTACAGCGACGAACACTGAAGCTTTCTTT. Protein product: CASSPTATNTEAFF.

This clonotype came up many times. The rearrangement joins TRBV5-1 to TRBJ1-1; no clear D. The germline CDR1 and CDR2 sequences are SGHRS and YFSETQ. The CDR3 has 14 amino acids. Trimming took 4 bases from V and 2 from J, leaving 12 bases between them. CDR3 nucleotide sequence: TGCGCCAGCAGCATCCAAGGGCCCAACACTGAAGCTTTCTTT. Amino acid sequence: CASSIQGPNTEAFF.

J is TRBJ2-7 and V is TRBV29-1; TRBD1 matches at 11 bases. This CDR3 comprises 15 residues. Germline CDR1 reads SQVTM; CDR2 reads ANQGSEA. The ends lost 5 bases at V and 1 base at J; junction bases unmatched: 7. CDR3 DNA sequence: TGCAGCGTTAAGACCGGGACAGGGGGATCCTACGAGCAGTACTTC. It codes for CSVKTGTGGSYEQYF.

This chain connects TRBV4-1 to TRBJ2-5; 8 positions agree with TRBD2. The germline CDR1 and CDR2 sequences are MGHRA and YSYEKL. V was clipped by 0 bases and J by 5 bases; unmatched bases: 11. This CDR3 comprises 17 residues. Written as DNA, the CDR3 is TGCGCCAGCAGCCAAGAGGCTATAGCGGGGTATTTGGAGACCCAGTACTTC. It encodes CASSQEAIAGYLETQYF.

In its sample, this clonotype was seen many times. The V and J genes are TRBV7-8 and TRBJ2-7; no firm D call. Trimming shortened V by 5 bases and J by 5 bases, and 4 bases separated the two germline ends. Germline CDR1 reads SGHVS; CDR2 reads FQNEAQ. The CDR3 sequence is 10 residues long. The CDR3 DNA reads TGTGCCAGCAGCCGGAACGAGCAGTACTTC. It is translated as CASSRNEQYF. The entire variable domain, with the rest obtained from reference TRBV7-8 and TRBJ2-7, is as follows: GAGVSQSPRYKVAKRGQDVALRCDPISGHVSLFWYQQALGQGPEFLTYFQNEAQLDKSGLPSDRFFAERPEGSVSTLKIQRTQQEDSAVYLCASSRNEQYFGPGTRLTVT.

In its sample, this clonotype was seen many times. The rearrangement uses TRBV24-1 and TRBJ1-2; D possibly corresponds to TRBD1 (6 bases). There are 14 residues in the CDR3. CDR1 and CDR2 from the germline V gene are KGHDR and SFDVKD. Trimming cost V 5 bases and J 8 bases, with 17 bases left between them. CDR3: CATSGVGQNEGYTF. The CDR3 DNA is TGTGCCACCAGTGGGGTCGGACAGAATGAGGGCTACACCTTC.

This clonotype was recorded many times. The chain recombines TRBV12-3 or TRBV12-4 with TRBJ1-2; D gene uncertain. The CDR3 extends over 12 amino acids. Trimming pared 3 bases from V and 4 bases from J, leaving 6 bases between. In nucleotides, the CDR3 is TGTGCCAGCAGTTTTGCCGCCTATGGCTACACCTTC. Its translation: CASSFAAYGYTF.

This clonotype was found many times. The V call is TRBV18, the J call TRBJ1-1; no clear D gene. The CDR3 is 14 residues long. Trimming shortened V by 0 bases and J by 0 bases, and 5 bases separated the two germline ends. CDR1 and CDR2 from the germline V gene are KGHSH and LQKENI. CDR3 protein: CASSPPGMNTEAFF. CDR3 in DNA: TGTGCCAGCTCACCACCGGGGATGAACACTGAAGCTTTCTTT.

The J gene is TRBJ2-5, the V gene TRBV7-8; no firm D call. This CDR3 comprises 13 residues. Germline V CDR1 and CDR2: SGHVS, FQNEAQ. V lost 4 bases, J lost 5 bases, and 11 bases lay in between. The CDR3 nucleotides read TGTGCCAGCAGCTCACCGGTCCGGGAGACCCAGTACTTC. As protein: CASSSPVRETQYF.

This clonotype was detected many times. The chain employs TRBV29-1 and TRBJ2-2; unclear D gene. Germline values: CDR1 SQVTM, CDR2 ANQGSEA. The CDR3 runs to 14 residues. V lost 1 base to trimming and J lost 5 bases, with 11 bases between them. DNA for the CDR3: TGCAGCGTTGAAGGCGGATCGCAGACCGGGGAGCTGTTTTTT. It is translated as CSVEGGSQTGELFF.

The V and J genes are TRBV18 and TRBJ2-2; D is possibly TRBD2 (6 bases). V gave up 3 bases and J gave up 3 bases, with 17 bases separating them. The CDR3 covers 17 residues. Germline values: CDR1 KGHSH, CDR2 LQKENI. CDR3 in amino acids: CASSPSAGPLDTGELFF. The CDR3 bases are TGTGCCAGCTCACCTTCTGCGGGGCCCCTTGACACCGGGGAGCTGTTTTTT.

This clonotype was seen repeatedly, ten times or more. The chain links TRBV4-2 to TRBJ1-5, with D possibly being TRBD1 (6 bases). Trimming took 0 bases from V and 11 from J, leaving 20 bases between them. The CDR3 contains 16 residues. CDR1 is LGHNA, CDR2 YNFKEQ, per germline. CDR3 nucleotide sequence: TGTGCCAGCAGCCAAGATGGGGACATCACCCACCGGGCCCAGCATTTT. Protein: CASSQDGDITHRAQHF.

This clonotype was detected many times. The chain recombines TRBV6-2 or TRBV6-3 with TRBJ1-1; TRBD1 might be the D (5 bases). CDR3 length: 13 residues. V dropped 2 bases and J dropped 8 bases, with 12 bases sitting between them. Germline CDR1 MNHEY, CDR2 SVGEGT. The chain's CDR3 is CASSYQGAREAFF. The CDR3 DNA reads as TGTGCCAGCAGTTACCAAGGGGCAAGGGAAGCTTTCTTT.

This clonotype showed up many times. The chain carries TRBV5-1 and TRBJ2-7; 8 nucleotides align to TRBD1. The CDR3 covers 16 residues. Germline CDR1 is SGHRS and CDR2 is YFSETQ. Unmatched junction bases numbered 8, after V lost 1 base and J lost 2 bases. The CDR3, as DNA: TGCGCCAGCAGCTTGACCCGGACAGGGTATCCCTACGAGCAGTACTTC. Its translation: CASSLTRTGYPYEQYF.

In its sample, this clonotype was seen a few times. The gene calls are TRBV12-3 or TRBV12-4 and TRBJ1-2; possible D gene TRBD1, 5 bases. Deletions cut 6 bases from V and 3 bases from J, with 17 bases between. This CDR3 has 15 residues. The CDR3 bases are TGTGCCAGCAGCCAAAAGGGTCAGGGCTACTATGGCTACACCTTC. This codes for CASSQKGQGYYGYTF.

At least ten counts were recorded for this clonotype. The chain joins TRBV12-3 or TRBV12-4 to TRBJ2-5, with D tentatively TRBD1 or TRBD2 (5 bases each). This CDR3 has 16 amino acids. V gave up 5 bases and J gave up 0 bases, with 16 bases separating them. CDR3 region: CASSPWGTPDQETQYF. In DNA, the CDR3 is TGTGCCAGCAGTCCTTGGGGGACCCCAGACCAAGAGACCCAGTACTTC.

The chain couples TRBV15 to TRBJ1-1; no definite D call. Germline loops: CDR1 LNHNV, CDR2 YYDKDF (reference sequence). This CDR3 comprises 12 residues. Trimming cost V 3 bases and J 7 bases, with 9 bases left between them. The CDR3: CATSRDEGEAFF. In DNA, the CDR3 is TGTGCCACCAGCAGGGACGAAGGTGAAGCTTTCTTT. Supplemented by reference TRBV15 and TRBJ1-1, the full variable domain reads DAMVIQNPRYQVTQFGKPVTLSCSQTLNHNVMYWYQQKSSQAPKLLFHYYDKDFNNEADTPDNFQSRRPNTSFCFLDIRSPGLGDTAMYLCATSRDEGEAFFGQGTRLTVV.

Ten or more counts support this clonotype. The chain carries TRBV19 and TRBJ1-1; D unresolved. V was clipped by 11 bases and J by 1 base, with 14 bases between them. Germline V gives CDR1 LNHDA, CDR2 SQIVND (reference sequence). This CDR3 spans 13 amino acids. CDR3 nucleotides: TGTGCCCTGCGCGGGCAGCCGAACACTGAAGCTTTCTTT. It is translated as CALRGQPNTEAFF.